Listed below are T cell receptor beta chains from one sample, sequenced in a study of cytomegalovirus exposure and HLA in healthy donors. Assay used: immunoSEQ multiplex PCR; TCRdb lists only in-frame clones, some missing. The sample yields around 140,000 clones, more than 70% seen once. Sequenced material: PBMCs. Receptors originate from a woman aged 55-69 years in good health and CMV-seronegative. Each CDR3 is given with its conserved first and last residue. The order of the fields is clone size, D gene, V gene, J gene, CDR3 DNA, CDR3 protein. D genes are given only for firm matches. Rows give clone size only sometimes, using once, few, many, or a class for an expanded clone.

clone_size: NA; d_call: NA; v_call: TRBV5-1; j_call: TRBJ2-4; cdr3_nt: TGCGCCAGCAGCTACCAACCAGGGCCCGAAAACATTCAGTACTTC; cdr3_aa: CASSYQPGPENIQYF
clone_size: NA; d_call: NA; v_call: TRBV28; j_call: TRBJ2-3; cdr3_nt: TGTGCCGGCAGACGACAGTCCACAGATACGCAGTATTTT; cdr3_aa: CAGRRQSTDTQYF
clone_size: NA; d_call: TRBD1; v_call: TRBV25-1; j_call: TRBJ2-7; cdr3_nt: TGTGCCAGCAGTGATTCCAGGGGGCGAGCGGGCTACGAGCAGTACTTC; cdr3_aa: CASSDSRGRAGYEQYF
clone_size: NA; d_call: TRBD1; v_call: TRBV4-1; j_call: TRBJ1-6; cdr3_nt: TGCGCCAGCAGCCAGATACAGGGGGCCTCACCCCTCCACTTT; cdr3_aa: CASSQIQGASPLHF
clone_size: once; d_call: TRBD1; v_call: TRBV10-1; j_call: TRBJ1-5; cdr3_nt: TGCGCCAGCAGTGAGAGGACAGGGTATAGCAATCAGCCCCAGCATTTT; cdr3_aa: CASSERTGYSNQPQHF
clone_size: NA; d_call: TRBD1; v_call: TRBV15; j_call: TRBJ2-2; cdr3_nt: TGTGCCACCAGCAGAGCCGGGACAGCCTACACCGGGGAGCTGTTTTTT; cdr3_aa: CATSRAGTAYTGELFF
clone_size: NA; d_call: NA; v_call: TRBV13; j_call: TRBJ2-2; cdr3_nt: TGTGCCAGCAGCTTATATGTTAAAGGGACAAACACCGGGGAGCTGTTTTTT; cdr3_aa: CASSLYVKGTNTGELFF
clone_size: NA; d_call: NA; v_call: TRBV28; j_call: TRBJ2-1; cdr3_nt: TGTGCCAGCGGGTATCGGGGACAAGCATACAATGAGCAGTTCTTC; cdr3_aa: CASGYRGQAYNEQFF
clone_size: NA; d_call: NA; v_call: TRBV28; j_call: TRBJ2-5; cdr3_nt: TGTGCCAGCAGTTTGCCGGGCCAAGAGACCCAGTACTTC; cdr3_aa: CASSLPGQETQYF
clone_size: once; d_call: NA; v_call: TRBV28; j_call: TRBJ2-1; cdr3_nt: TGTGCCAGCAGTTTCTCACCTAGTGAGCAGTTCTTC; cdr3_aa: CASSFSPSEQFF
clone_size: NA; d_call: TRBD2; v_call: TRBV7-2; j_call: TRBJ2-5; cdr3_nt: TGTGCCAGCAGCCCCCAGCGGGGTACGGAGACCCAGTACTTC; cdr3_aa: CASSPQRGTETQYF
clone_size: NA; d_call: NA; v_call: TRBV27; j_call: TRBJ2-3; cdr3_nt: TGTGCCAGCAGTTTTCGGTCCCAATATAGCACAGATACGCAGTATTTT; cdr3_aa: CASSFRSQYSTDTQYF
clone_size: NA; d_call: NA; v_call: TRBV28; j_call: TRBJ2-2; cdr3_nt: TGTGCCAGCAGCCTCGGGGGAGTGAACACCGGGGAGCTGTTTTTT; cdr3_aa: CASSLGGVNTGELFF